The 13 T cell receptor beta chains in this list originate from one sample, sequenced in a study of cytomegalovirus exposure and HLA in healthy donors. PCR employed 60 Vbeta and 13 Jbeta primers. Method: immunoSEQ multiplex PCR; TCRdb's copy keeps in-frame clones and lacks some. This sample carries roughly 100,000 clones, about three quarters of them seen once, and the ten largest clones take 5.8%. Sequenced input: PBMCs. These receptor sequences come from a man aged 60 to 69 in good health and CMV-seropositive.

The chain combines TRBV6-5 with TRBJ1-5; TRBD1 matches 8 bases. J lost 7 bases, V lost 6 bases, and 5 bases had no gene match. There are 13 residues in the CDR3. The germline gives CDR1 MNHEY, CDR2 SVGAGI. The CDR3 is CASRPTGGQPQHF. The CDR3 DNA follows: TGTGCCAGCAGACCCACAGGGGGACAGCCCCAGCATTTT.

V and J are TRBV4-2 and TRBJ2-1; possible D gene TRBD2, 6 bases. Looked up from germline, CDR1 is LGHNA and CDR2 is YNFKEQ. The CDR3 covers 15 residues. V was clipped by 3 bases and J by 10 bases, with 19 bases between them. The CDR3 protein is CASSQRDFTSQEQFF. The CDR3 DNA sequence: TGTGCCAGCAGCCAGCGAGACTTTACTAGCCAGGAGCAGTTCTTC.

This rearrangement joins TRBV12-5 to TRBJ1-2, with 8 bases matching TRBD1. The germline V gene has CDR1 LGHNT and CDR2 FRNRAP. This CDR3 comprises 14 residues. Trimming at V came to 5 bases and at J to 4 bases, leaving 6 bases not matched to a gene. CDR3 nucleotides: TGTGCTAGTGGTCCCCCGGACAGGGTCTATGGCTACACCTTC. This translates into CASGPPDRVYGYTF.

The J gene is TRBJ1-2, the V gene TRBV6-5; the match to TRBD1 covers 10 bases. The germline CDR1 and CDR2 sequences are MNHEY and SVGAGI. The CDR3 is made up of 16 amino acids. V was clipped by 1 base and J by 1 base; unmatched bases: 3. The CDR3 nucleotides read TGTGCCAGCAGTTACTGGACAGGGGGGAGTAACTATGGCTACACCTTC. Protein product: CASSYWTGGSNYGYTF.

The chain combines TRBV19 with TRBJ2-5; TRBD2 matches at 10 bases. This CDR3 spans 17 amino acids. Germline values: CDR1 LNHDA, CDR2 SQIVND (reference sequence). J was trimmed by 2 bases and V by 5 bases; bases with no gene match: 11. CDR3 bases: TGTGCCAGTAGTCCCCGAAGGACTAGCGGACCTCAAGAGACCCAGTACTTC. Its protein product is CASSPRRTSGPQETQYF.

This sequence joins TRBV7-9 and TRBJ1-2; possibly TRBD1 for D (6 bases). This CDR3 is 12 amino acids long. Trimming shortened V by 4 bases and J by 8 bases, and 11 bases separated the two germline ends. Germline-derived CDR1 and CDR2 are SEHNR and FQNEAQ (reference sequence). CDR3 bases: TGTGCCAGCAGCTCCGGACAGTTCGGCTACACCTTC. Its protein is CASSSGQFGYTF. The full variable domain, with the rest looked up from reference TRBV7-9 and TRBJ1-2, is DTGVSQNPRHKITKRGQNVTFRCDPISEHNRLYWYRQTLGQGPEFLTYFQNEAQLEKSRLLSDRFSAERPKGSFSTLEIQRTEQGDSAMYLCASSSGQFGYTFGSGTRLTVV.

The chain joins TRBV10-1 to TRBJ2-6; 7 positions match TRBD1. Unmatched junction bases numbered 5, after V lost 3 bases and J lost 0 bases. CDR1 and CDR2 from the germline V gene are WNHNN and SYGVQD (reference sequence). CDR3 length: 17 amino acids. This CDR3 is CASSEGTDLSGANVLTF. CDR3 bases: TGCGCCAGCAGTGAAGGGACAGATCTCTCTGGGGCCAACGTCCTGACTTTC.

The chain uses TRBV2 and TRBJ1-1; tentative D call: TRBD1 (5 bases). This CDR3 comprises 15 residues. Germline values: CDR1 SNHLY, CDR2 FYNNEI. V lost 7 bases, J lost 7 bases, and 22 bases lay in between. The CDR3 reads CASTITPQGIGEAFF. The CDR3 nucleotides read TGTGCCAGCACTATTACACCTCAGGGAATTGGTGAAGCTTTCTTT.

V is TRBV30 and J is TRBJ2-3; TRBD1 matches 7 bases. The CDR3 is 12 residues long. Germline CDR1 is GTSNPN and CDR2 is SVGIG (reference sequence). The V and J ends lost 4 bases and 4 bases, in that order; junction bases with no gene match: 2. Here the CDR3 reads CAWNRGSDTQYF. Written as DNA, the CDR3 is TGTGCCTGGAACAGGGGTTCAGATACGCAGTATTTT.

The chain joins TRBV21-1 to TRBJ2-1; no check of the table's D call, TRBD1, against the DNA was made. TRBV21-1 is deemed a pseudogene. The CDR3 totals 14 residues. Written as DNA, the CDR3 is TGTGCCAGCAGTATGGCAGGGCAGACCGATGAGCAGTTCTTC. It encodes CASSMAGQTDEQFF.

The rearrangement uses TRBV6-1 and TRBJ1-1; D unclear. Deletions cut 7 bases from V and 4 bases from J, with 10 bases between. The germline gives CDR1 MNHNS, CDR2 SASEGT. The CDR3 has 12 residues. The CDR3 region has the DNA TGTGCCAGCACTAGGGAGTCCACTGAAGCTTTCTTT. As protein: CASTRESTEAFF.

The chain links TRBV5-1 to TRBJ1-6, with no clear D. Germline V gene data show CDR1 as SGHRS and CDR2 as YFSETQ. V lost 0 bases, J lost 7 bases, and 8 bases lay in between. This CDR3 comprises 14 residues. The CDR3 protein is CASSLAQKNSPLHF. The CDR3 coding sequence is TGCGCCAGCAGCTTGGCCCAAAAAAATTCACCCCTCCACTTT.

The V call is TRBV21-1, the J call TRBJ1-2. TRBV21-1 represents a pseudogene. The CDR3 sequence is 16 residues long. This chain's CDR3 is CASSSTSAGDNYGYTF. The CDR3 coding sequence is TGTGCCAGCAGCTCGACTAGCGCAGGGGATAACTATGGCTACACCTTC.